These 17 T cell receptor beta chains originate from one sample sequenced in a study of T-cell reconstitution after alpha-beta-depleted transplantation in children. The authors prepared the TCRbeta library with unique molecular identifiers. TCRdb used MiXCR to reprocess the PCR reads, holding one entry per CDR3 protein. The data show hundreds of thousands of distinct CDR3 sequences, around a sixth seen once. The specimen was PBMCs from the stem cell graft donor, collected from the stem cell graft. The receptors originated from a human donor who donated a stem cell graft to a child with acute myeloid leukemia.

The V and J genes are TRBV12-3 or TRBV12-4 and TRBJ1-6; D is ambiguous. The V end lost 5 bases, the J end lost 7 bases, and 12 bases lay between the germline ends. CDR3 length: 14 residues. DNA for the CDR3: TGTGCCAGCAGTCCGGGTCCTCCAAATTCACCCCTCCACTTT. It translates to CASSPGPPNSPLHF.

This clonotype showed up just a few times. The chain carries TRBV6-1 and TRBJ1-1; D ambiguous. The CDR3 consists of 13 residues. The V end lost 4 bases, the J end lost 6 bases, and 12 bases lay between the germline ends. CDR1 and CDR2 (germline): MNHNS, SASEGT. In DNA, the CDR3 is TGTGCCAGCAGTGGCCAACCGGAGGCTGAAGCTTTCTTT. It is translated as CASSGQPEAEAFF.

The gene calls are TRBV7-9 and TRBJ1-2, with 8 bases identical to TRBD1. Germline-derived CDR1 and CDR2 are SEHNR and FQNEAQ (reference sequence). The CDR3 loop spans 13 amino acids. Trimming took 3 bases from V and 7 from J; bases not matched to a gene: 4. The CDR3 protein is CASSFRQGTGYTF. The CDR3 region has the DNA TGTGCCAGCAGCTTCCGACAGGGGACTGGCTACACCTTC.

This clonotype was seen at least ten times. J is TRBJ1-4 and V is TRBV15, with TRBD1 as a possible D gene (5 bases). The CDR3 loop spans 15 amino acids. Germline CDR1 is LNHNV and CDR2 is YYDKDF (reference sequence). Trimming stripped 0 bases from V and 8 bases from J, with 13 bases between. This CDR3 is CATSRDWQGREKLFF. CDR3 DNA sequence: TGTGCCACCAGCAGAGATTGGCAGGGCCGAGAAAAACTGTTTTTT.

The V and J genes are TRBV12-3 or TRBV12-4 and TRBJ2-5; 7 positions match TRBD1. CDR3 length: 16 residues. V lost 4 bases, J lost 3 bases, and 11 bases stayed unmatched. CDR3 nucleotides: TGTGCCAGCAGTTACCGACAGGGTCTTTTTAAAGAGACCCAGTACTTC. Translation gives CASSYRQGLFKETQYF.

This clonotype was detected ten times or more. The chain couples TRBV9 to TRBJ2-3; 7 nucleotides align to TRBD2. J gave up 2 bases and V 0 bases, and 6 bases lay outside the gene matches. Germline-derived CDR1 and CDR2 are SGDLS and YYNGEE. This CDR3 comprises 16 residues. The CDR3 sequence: CASSVDGRGNTDTQYF. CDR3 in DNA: TGTGCCAGCAGCGTAGATGGGCGGGGGAACACAGATACGCAGTATTTT.

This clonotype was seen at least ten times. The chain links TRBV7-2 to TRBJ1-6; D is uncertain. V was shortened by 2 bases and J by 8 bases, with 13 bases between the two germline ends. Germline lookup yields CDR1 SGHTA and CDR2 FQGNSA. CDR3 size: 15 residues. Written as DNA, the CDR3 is TGTGCCAGCAGCTTAATCCTACATGTGGATTCACCCCTCCACTTT. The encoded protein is CASSLILHVDSPLHF.

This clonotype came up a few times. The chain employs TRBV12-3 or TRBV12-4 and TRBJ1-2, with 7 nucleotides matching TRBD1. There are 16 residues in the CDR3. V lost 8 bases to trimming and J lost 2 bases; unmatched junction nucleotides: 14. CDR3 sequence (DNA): TGTGCCAGCCATTTTAGGGGGCCCCGGCCCAACTATGGCTACACCTTC. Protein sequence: CASHFRGPRPNYGYTF.

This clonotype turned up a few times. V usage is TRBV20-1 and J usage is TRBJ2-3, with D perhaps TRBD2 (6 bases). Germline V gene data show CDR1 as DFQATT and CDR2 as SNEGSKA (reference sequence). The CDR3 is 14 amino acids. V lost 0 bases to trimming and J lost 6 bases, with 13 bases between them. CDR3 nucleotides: TGCAGTGCTAGAGATCGGGACTTATGGGATACGCAGTATTTT. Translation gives CSARDRDLWDTQYF.

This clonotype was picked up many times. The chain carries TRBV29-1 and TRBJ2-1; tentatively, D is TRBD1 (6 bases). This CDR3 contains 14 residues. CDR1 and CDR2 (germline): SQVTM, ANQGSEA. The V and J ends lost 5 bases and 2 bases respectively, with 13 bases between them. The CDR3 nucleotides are TGCAGCGTTCAGGACAGTTCCCCCTACAATGAGCAGTTCTTC. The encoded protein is CSVQDSSPYNEQFF.

CDR3 nucleotide sequence: TGCGCCAGCAGCCAGTATTGGGGACTAGCGGGGGACAATGAGCAGTTCTTC. Its translation: CASSQYWGLAGDNEQFF. The chain employs TRBV4-3 and TRBJ2-1; TRBD2 aligns across 14 bases. Germline trimming cut 3 bases from V and 5 bases from J; bases unmatched to any gene: 6. This CDR3 has 17 amino acids. CDR1 LGHNA and CDR2 YSLEER come from the germline V gene.

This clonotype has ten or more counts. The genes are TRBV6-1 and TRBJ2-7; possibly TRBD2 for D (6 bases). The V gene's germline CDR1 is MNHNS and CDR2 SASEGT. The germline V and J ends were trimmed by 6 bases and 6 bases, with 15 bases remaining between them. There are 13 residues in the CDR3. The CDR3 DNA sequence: TGTGCCAGCAGCCCACGGGGGACGGGCGAGCAGTACGTC. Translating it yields CASSPRGTGEQYV.

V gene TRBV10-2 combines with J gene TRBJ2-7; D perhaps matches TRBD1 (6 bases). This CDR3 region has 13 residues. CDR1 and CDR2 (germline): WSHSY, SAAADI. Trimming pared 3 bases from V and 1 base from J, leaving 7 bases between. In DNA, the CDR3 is TGCGCCAGCAGTGAAAGGGGGTCCTACGAGCAGTACTTC. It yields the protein CASSERGSYEQYF.

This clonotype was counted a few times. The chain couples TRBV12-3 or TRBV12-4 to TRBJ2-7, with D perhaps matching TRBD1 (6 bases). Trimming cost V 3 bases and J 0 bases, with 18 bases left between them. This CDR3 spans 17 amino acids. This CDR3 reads CASSLKSRDTLSYEQYF. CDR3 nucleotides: TGTGCCAGCAGTTTGAAGTCCCGGGACACCCTCTCCTACGAGCAGTACTTC.

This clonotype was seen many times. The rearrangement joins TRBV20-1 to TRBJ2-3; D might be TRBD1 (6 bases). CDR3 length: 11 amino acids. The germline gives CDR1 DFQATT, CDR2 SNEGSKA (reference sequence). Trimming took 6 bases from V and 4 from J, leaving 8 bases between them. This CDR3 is CSARTADTQYF. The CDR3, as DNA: TGCAGTGCGCGGACAGCAGATACGCAGTATTTT.

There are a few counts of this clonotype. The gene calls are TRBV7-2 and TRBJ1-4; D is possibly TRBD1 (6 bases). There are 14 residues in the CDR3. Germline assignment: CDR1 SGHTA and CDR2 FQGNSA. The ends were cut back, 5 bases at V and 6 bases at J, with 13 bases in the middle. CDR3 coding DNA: TGTGCCAGCAGCCTGACAGGCTCTCATGAAAAACTGTTTTTT. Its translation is CASSLTGSHEKLFF. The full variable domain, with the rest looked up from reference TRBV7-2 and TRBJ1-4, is GAGVSQSPSNKVTEKGKDVELRCDPISGHTALYWYRQSLGQGLEFLIYFQGNSAPDKSGLPSDRFSAERTGGSVSTLTIQRTQQEDSAVYLCASSLTGSHEKLFFGSGTQLSVL.

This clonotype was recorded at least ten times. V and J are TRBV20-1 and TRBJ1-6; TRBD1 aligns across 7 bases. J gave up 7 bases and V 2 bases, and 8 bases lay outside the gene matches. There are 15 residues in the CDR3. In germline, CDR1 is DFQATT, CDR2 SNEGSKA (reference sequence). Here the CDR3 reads CSARTTGTENSPLHF. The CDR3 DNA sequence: TGCAGTGCTAGAACAACCGGGACAGAAAATTCACCCCTCCACTTT.